Below, 27 T cell receptor beta chains from the same sample are listed, as sequenced in a study of T-cell memory formation after mild COVID-19. TCRdb processed the 5' RACE reads anew with MiXCR; each CDR3 protein has one entry. The data contain roughly 250,000 distinct CDR3 sequences, about a sixth of them singletons. Input material: PBMCs or a T cell subset sorted from them (not recorded which). The receptors derive from a man aged 18 to 29 who had mild COVID-19 (a few samples of this study predate the infection). Cell type and time point are not known.

This clonotype was observed many times. The rearrangement links TRBV7-6 to TRBJ2-7, with unresolved D. CDR3 size: 14 residues. V lost 3 bases and J 0 bases, leaving 9 bases between the germline ends. CDR1 is SGHVS, CDR2 FNYEAQ, per germline. The DNA of the CDR3 is TGTGCCAGCAGCTTCGGAAGTCGCTCCTACGAGCAGTACTTC. Its translation is CASSFGSRSYEQYF.

The chain is built from TRBV7-9 and TRBJ2-7; TRBD1 matches 10 bases. The CDR3 runs 14 residues. The V gene's germline CDR1 is SEHNR and CDR2 FQNEAQ (reference sequence). The V gene end was trimmed by 5 bases and the J gene end by 7 bases; junction bases not matched to a gene: 8. The chain's CDR3 is CASSGSGTGDEQYV. The CDR3 DNA sequence: TGTGCCAGCAGCGGATCCGGGACAGGGGATGAGCAGTACGTC.

The chain links TRBV6-6 to TRBJ2-1; either TRBD1 or TRBD2 may supply D (5 bases each). The CDR3 covers 15 residues. Germline CDR1 and CDR2: MNHNY and SVGAGI (reference sequence). V was shortened by 2 bases and J by 5 bases, with 13 bases between the two germline ends. CDR3 sequence: CASSYMRGPHNEQFF. As DNA, the CDR3 is TGTGCCAGCAGTTACATGAGGGGACCTCACAATGAGCAGTTCTTC.

The V call is TRBV12-3 or TRBV12-4, the J call TRBJ1-1, with D maybe TRBD1 (6 bases). This CDR3 comprises 15 residues. Trimming left V 6 bases short and J 1 base short, with 15 bases between. The CDR3 nucleotides are TGTGCCAGCAGCTATGGACACAGGGCGAACACTGAAGCTTTCTTT. Translation gives CASSYGHRANTEAFF.

This clonotype occurred many times. The chain recombines TRBV6-1 with TRBJ2-1; 8 nucleotides match TRBD2. CDR1 is MNHNS, CDR2 SASEGT, per germline. With V trimmed by 2 bases and J by 7 bases, 7 bases remained unmatched. The CDR3 runs to 15 residues. The DNA of the CDR3 is TGTGCCAGCAGTGAACACAGCGGGGGCTTGAATGAGCAGTTCTTC. Translation gives CASSEHSGGLNEQFF.

This clonotype appeared a single time. The chain joins TRBV6-2 or TRBV6-3 to TRBJ1-1; unclear D gene. V was trimmed by 3 bases and J by 3 bases, leaving 17 bases between them. The CDR3 spans 16 residues. The V gene's germline CDR1 is MNHEY and CDR2 SVGEGT. The CDR3 here is CASSYLPTGRDTEAFF. In DNA form, the CDR3 reads TGTGCCAGCAGTTATCTCCCGACGGGGAGGGACACTGAAGCTTTCTTT.

This chain connects TRBV7-9 to TRBJ1-2; TRBD1 is a possible D gene (5 bases). The V end lost 2 bases, the J end lost 4 bases, and 11 bases lay between the germline ends. CDR1 is SEHNR and CDR2 is FQNEAQ in the germline V gene (reference sequence). The CDR3 totals 14 residues. CDR3 in DNA: TGTGCCAGCAGCTTAAGGACGGGGCCCTATGGCTACACCTTC. Encoded protein: CASSLRTGPYGYTF.

The rearrangement links TRBV28 to TRBJ2-7; a possible D gene is TRBD2 (6 bases). The CDR3 length is 13 residues. Trimming took 10 bases from V and 0 from J, leaving 13 bases between them. Looked up from germline, CDR1 is MDHEN and CDR2 is SYDVKM. CDR3 nucleotides: TGTGCCACTAGGAGGGGCAGCTCCTACGAGCAGTACGTC. Protein sequence: CATRRGSSYEQYV.

This chain joins TRBV5-1 and TRBJ1-2; D uncertain. The germline V gene encodes CDR1 SGHRS and CDR2 YFSETQ. The CDR3 loop spans 13 amino acids. V was cut by 5 bases and J by 8 bases, with 16 bases left in between. The CDR3: CASRDGPRGGYTF. Written as DNA, the CDR3 is TGCGCCAGCAGGGACGGACCGAGAGGGGGCTACACCTTC.

The chain links TRBV4-1 to TRBJ2-1, with 7 positions matching TRBD2. CDR3 length: 15 amino acids. Germline assignment: CDR1 MGHRA and CDR2 YSYEKL. The J segment lost 5 bases and the V segment lost 6 bases, leaving 10 bases of the junction unmatched. The chain's CDR3 is CASRPMGGNHNEQFF. DNA of the CDR3: TGCGCCAGCAGACCCATGGGGGGGAACCACAATGAGCAGTTCTTC.

This clonotype has just a few counts. The chain is built from TRBV5-4 and TRBJ2-1; D is unclear. Germline V CDR1 and CDR2: SGHNT, YYREEE (reference sequence). The CDR3 spans 12 residues. V shed 3 bases and J shed 8 bases, with 9 bases lying between them. The CDR3 reads CASSSPKYEQFF. Here the CDR3 DNA reads TGTGCCAGCAGCTCTCCTAAGTATGAGCAGTTCTTC.

This clonotype was observed a few times. This chain connects TRBV4-2 to TRBJ2-5; 15 nucleotides match TRBD2. V lost 0 bases, J lost 4 bases, and 0 bases stayed unmatched. CDR1 and CDR2 from the germline V gene are LGHNA and YNFKEQ. This CDR3 is 16 amino acids long. CDR3 residues: CASSQEGLAGGETQYF. The DNA of the CDR3 is TGTGCCAGCAGCCAAGAGGGACTAGCGGGAGGAGAGACCCAGTACTTC.

There are many counts of this clonotype. The chain links TRBV4-2 to TRBJ2-1; TRBD1 aligns across 7 bases. J was trimmed by 8 bases and V by 1 base; bases with no gene match: 8. There are 15 residues in the CDR3. Per germline, CDR1 LGHNA and CDR2 YNFKEQ. The DNA for the CDR3 is TGTGCCAGCAGCCAAGGGGACAGTAGTTCCGATGAGCAGTTCTTC. This gives the protein CASSQGDSSSDEQFF.

J is TRBJ1-4 and V is TRBV11-2; D is unresolved. Germline V CDR1 and CDR2: SGHAT, FQNNGV. Between the trimmed V and J ends, which lost 1 base and 3 bases, there was a span of 15 bases. The CDR3 covers 17 residues. Here the CDR3 reads CASSLVNVVVANEKLFF. The CDR3 DNA sequence: TGTGCCAGCAGCTTAGTCAACGTGGTTGTGGCTAATGAAAAACTGTTTTTT.

This clonotype has only a few counts. The chain uses TRBV5-1 and TRBJ1-1; 7 nucleotides align to TRBD1. The CDR3 is made up of 14 amino acids. The germline gives CDR1 SGHRS, CDR2 YFSETQ. V lost 6 bases, J lost 7 bases, and 12 bases stayed unmatched. CDR3 DNA: TGCGCCAGCAACAACAGGGGCCTCGGGGATGAAGCTTTCTTT. Translated, it gives CASNNRGLGDEAFF.

This clonotype was observed a handful of times. The chain employs TRBV7-2 and TRBJ2-3; D gene uncertain. CDR1 is SGHTA, CDR2 FQGNSA, per germline. The CDR3 consists of 15 residues. Trimming cost V 2 bases and J 5 bases, with 14 bases left between them. This CDR3 is CASSLPLGTIDTQYF. CDR3 nucleotide sequence: TGTGCCAGCAGCTTACCGCTTGGCACTATAGATACGCAGTATTTT.

In its sample, this clonotype was seen a few times. The V and J genes are TRBV4-1 and TRBJ1-1; D is perhaps TRBD1 (6 bases). CDR1 and CDR2 (germline): MGHRA, YSYEKL. The CDR3 extends over 14 amino acids. V lost 0 bases to trimming and J lost 5 bases, with 10 bases between them. The CDR3 sequence: CASSQERGGTEAFF. DNA for the CDR3: TGCGCCAGCAGCCAAGAGAGGGGGGGGACTGAAGCTTTCTTT.

This clonotype was found a few times. The V call is TRBV6-2 or TRBV6-3, the J call TRBJ1-6; no definite D call. Germline lookup yields CDR1 MNHEY and CDR2 SVGEGT. The CDR3 extends over 12 amino acids. The V gene lost 2 bases and the J gene lost 11 bases, with 7 bases spanning the gap. In DNA form, the CDR3 reads TGTGCCAGCAGTTACACATTTCCACCCCTCCACTTT. Its protein product is CASSYTFPPLHF.

V gene TRBV7-8 combines with J gene TRBJ2-1, with TRBD2 as a possible D gene (6 bases). The ends were cut back, 5 bases at V and 1 base at J, with 15 bases in the middle. CDR1 is SGHVS, CDR2 FQNEAQ, per germline. This CDR3 region has 16 residues. CDR3 nucleotide sequence: TGTGCCAGCAGCGTACTAGTAGCGGTTTCCTACAATGAGCAGTTCTTC. It is translated as CASSVLVAVSYNEQFF.

The rearrangement links TRBV6-1 to TRBJ2-1; 9 bases match TRBD1. The CDR3 extends over 17 amino acids. Trimming took 7 bases from V and 8 from J; bases not matched to a gene: 18. Germline CDR1 reads MNHNS; CDR2 reads SASEGT. The DNA for the CDR3 is TGTGCCAGCAATCAGCTTGGACAGGGGAGGTTAGGCGATGAGCAGTTCTTC. Translation: CASNQLGQGRLGDEQFF.

This clonotype was detected only a few times. V is TRBV19 and J is TRBJ2-3, with a weak D call TRBD2 (5 bases). The germline V and J ends were trimmed by 7 bases and 7 bases, with 12 bases remaining between them. The CDR3 runs to 12 residues. Germline lookup yields CDR1 LNHDA and CDR2 SQIVND (reference sequence). The CDR3 DNA is TGTGCCAGTACGGGGAGCTATAATACGCAGTATTTT. Translating gives CASTGSYNTQYF.

This clonotype came up a few times. J is TRBJ1-5 and V is TRBV6-5; D is unresolved. CDR3 length: 13 amino acids. V gave up 6 bases and J gave up 9 bases, with 15 bases separating them. Germline CDR1 and CDR2: MNHEY and SVGAGI. The CDR3 sequence is CASSLGITAPQHF. CDR3 nucleotide sequence: TGTGCCAGCAGCCTAGGAATTACGGCGCCCCAGCATTTT.

The rearrangement joins TRBV6-5 to TRBJ2-3, with a tentative D call TRBD2 (5 bases). The CDR3 sequence is 15 residues long. Germline CDR1 and CDR2: MNHEY and SVGAGI. V was cut by 6 bases and J by 4 bases, with 17 bases left in between. The CDR3 sequence: CASSSPAGSPDTQYF. The CDR3 DNA reads as TGTGCCAGCAGCTCCCCCGCGGGTAGTCCAGATACGCAGTATTTT.

This clonotype was observed a handful of times. The J gene is TRBJ1-2, the V gene TRBV24-1, with D possibly being TRBD1 (5 bases). The CDR3 totals 12 residues. Germline lookup yields CDR1 KGHDR and CDR2 SFDVKD. V was cut by 6 bases and J by 11 bases, with 15 bases left in between. The CDR3 nucleotides read TGTGCCACCAGTCCGTGGGGCGTAGGATACACCTTC. This gives the protein CATSPWGVGYTF.

This clonotype was seen more than once but under ten times. V and J are TRBV5-1 and TRBJ2-7; 9 nucleotides agree with TRBD1. The CDR3 has 14 residues. The V and J ends lost 5 bases and 5 bases, in that order; junction bases with no gene match: 8. Germline V gives CDR1 SGHRS, CDR2 YFSETQ. The CDR3 bases are TGCGCCAGCAGGACCGGACAGGGGATCCACGAGCAGTACTTC. Its translation is CASRTGQGIHEQYF.

V is TRBV3-1 and J is TRBJ1-2; maybe TRBD1 (5 bases). The germline V gene has CDR1 LGHDT and CDR2 YNNKEL (reference sequence). The length of the CDR3 is 18 residues. Trimming took 1 base from V and 4 from J, leaving 22 bases between them. CDR3 amino acids: CASSQGASGVGPGYGYTF. CDR3 nucleotides: TGTGCCAGCAGCCAAGGAGCTTCGGGGGTCGGGCCTGGCTATGGCTACACCTTC. The whole variable domain, filled in from reference TRBV3-1 and TRBJ1-2, reads DTAVSQTPKYLVTQMGNDKSIKCEQNLGHDTMYWYKQDSKKFLKIMFSYNNKELIINETVPNRFSPKSPDKAHLNLHINSLELGDSAVYFCASSQGASGVGPGYGYTFGSGTRLTVV.

The rearrangement links TRBV11-2 to TRBJ2-7; 7 bases fit TRBD2. V was pared by 4 bases and J by 7 bases, with 13 bases of the junction left unmatched. Germline CDR1 SGHAT, CDR2 FQNNGV. The CDR3 consists of 15 residues. CDR3 in DNA: TGTGCCAGCAGCTCCCGGGACTACCGCGGGTGGGAGCAGTACTTC. Protein product: CASSSRDYRGWEQYF.